Below, 8 T cell receptor beta chains from the same sample are listed, as sequenced in a study of T cell changes during pregnancy in multiple sclerosis. TCRdb's table, derived via immunoSEQ multiplex PCR, lists solely in-frame clones and lacks some. The sample gives nearly 60,000 clones, around 90% of which show up once; 0.4% to 0.5% is in the top ten. The source material was CD4+ T cells from peripheral blood mononuclear cells, sampled after pregnancy. Receptor source: a female donor in good health, enrolled as a control in a pregnancy study.

The chain joins TRBV9 to TRBJ1-1; 8 nucleotides agree with TRBD1. J was trimmed by 0 bases and V by 0 bases; bases with no gene match: 10. The CDR3 loop spans 18 amino acids. Germline V CDR1 and CDR2: SGDLS, YYNGEE. This chain's CDR3 is CASSVGMSRGLMNTEAFF. The CDR3, as DNA: TGTGCCAGCAGCGTAGGAATGAGCAGGGGGCTCATGAACACTGAAGCTTTCTTT.

This chain joins TRBV5-5 and TRBJ1-2, with D possibly being TRBD1 (5 bases). CDR3 length equals 14 residues. CDR1 is SGHKS, CDR2 YYEKEE, per germline (reference sequence). Trimming pared 5 bases from V and 4 bases from J, leaving 15 bases between. CDR3 residues: CASRPQGVVYGYTF. The CDR3 region has the DNA TGTGCCAGCAGGCCTCAAGGGGTTGTCTATGGCTACACCTTC.

The rearrangement uses TRBV5-1 and TRBJ1-6; D unclear. The germline CDR1 and CDR2 sequences are SGHRS and YFSETQ. Trimming pared 3 bases from V and 8 bases from J, leaving 12 bases between. The CDR3 has 14 residues. The chain's CDR3 is CASSSGAQHSPLHF. The CDR3, as DNA: TGCGCCAGCAGCTCCGGAGCTCAGCATTCACCCCTCCACTTT.

The chain has TRBV5-6 and TRBJ2-3; 14 nucleotides agree with TRBD2. This CDR3 is 18 amino acids long. In germline, CDR1 is SGHDT, CDR2 YYEEEE. Trimming took 5 bases from V and 0 from J; bases not matched to a gene: 8. As DNA, the CDR3 is TGTGCCAGCAGAAGGTTCGGGACTAGCGGGGGTAGCACAGATACGCAGTATTTT. It translates to CASRRFGTSGGSTDTQYF.

This sequence joins TRBV30 and TRBJ1-2; D is unresolved. The ends were cut back, 1 base at V and 5 bases at J, with 8 bases in the middle. Germline CDR1 and CDR2: GTSNPN and SVGIG (reference sequence). The CDR3 runs to 12 residues. The DNA of the CDR3 is TGTGCCTGGAGTGGGGGAGGGTATGGCTACACCTTC. This translates into CAWSGGGYGYTF. The full variable domain, completed using reference TRBV30 and TRBJ1-2, is SQTIHQWPATLVQPVGSPLSLECTVEGTSNPNLYWYRQAAGRGLQLLFYSVGIGQISSEVPQNLSASRPQDRQFILSSKKLLLSDSGFYLCAWSGGGYGYTFGSGTRLTVV.

The chain recombines TRBV5-4 with TRBJ1-4, with TRBD1 matching over 9 bases. The V and J ends lost 4 bases and 8 bases, in that order; junction bases with no gene match: 9. In germline, CDR1 is SGHNT, CDR2 YYREEE (reference sequence). The CDR3 covers 15 residues. This CDR3 reads CASSPTGGSREKLFF. In DNA, the CDR3 is TGTGCCAGCAGCCCGACAGGGGGATCTCGGGAAAAACTGTTTTTT.

The sample holds one count of this clone. The CDR3 reads CASSSTDQGSGDEQFF. The CDR3 DNA reads TGTGCCAGCAGCTCCACCGACCAGGGGTCTGGAGATGAGCAGTTCTTC. The rearrangement uses TRBV7-9 and TRBJ2-1; D is perhaps TRBD1 (6 bases). The CDR3 runs 16 residues. V shed 4 bases and J shed 8 bases, with 21 bases lying between them. Looked up from germline, CDR1 is SEHNR and CDR2 is FQNEAQ (reference sequence).

The chain uses TRBV11-3 and TRBJ2-7, with D maybe TRBD2 (6 bases). V was shortened by 2 bases and J by 4 bases, with 6 bases between the two germline ends. The CDR3 is made up of 12 amino acids. Germline V gene lookup returns CDR1 SGHNT and CDR2 YENEEA. Written as DNA, the CDR3 is TGTGCCAGCAGCTTACGGGGGTACGAGCAGTACTTC. Its translation is CASSLRGYEQYF.